These 4 T cell receptor beta chains share one sample of origin, sequenced in a study of human T cells and chemical hapten exposure. Time point reported: patch test 1, 2 weeks after DPC sensitization. As for treatment: therapeutic diphenylcyclopropenone sensitization with weekly scalp DPC. TCRdb itself ran the RACE reads through MiXCR, one entry per CDR3 protein. The top ten hold 3.5% of the sample, which has around 76,000 distinct CDR3 sequences, roughly 12% seen once. Sequenced material: whole blood, taken in connection with sensitization to the hapten diphenylcyclopropenone (DPC). Receptors originate from a woman aged 55-70 years with alopecia areata. Some clones in this sample may be carry-over from other donors' samples.

This clonotype showed up many times. CDR3 loop: CASSSGVLNTEAFF. DNA for the CDR3: TGTGCCAGCAGTTCCGGGGTACTGAACACTGAAGCTTTCTTT. The genes are TRBV27 and TRBJ1-1; D call uncertain. This CDR3 comprises 14 residues. Per germline, CDR1 MNHEY and CDR2 SMNVEV (reference sequence). Trimming removed 4 bases from V and 0 bases from J, with 9 bases in between.

The CDR3 loop reads CASSRAGTGGNQPQHF. The CDR3 bases are TGCGCCAGCAGCCGGGCCGGGACAGGGGGTAATCAGCCCCAGCATTTT. V is TRBV5-1 and J is TRBJ1-5, with TRBD1 identical over 11 bases. The ends lost 4 bases at V and 4 bases at J; junction bases unmatched: 7. Germline values: CDR1 SGHRS, CDR2 YFSETQ. The CDR3 is made up of 16 amino acids.

The table lists this clonotype with a few counts. This sequence joins TRBV20-1 and TRBJ2-3, with 10 positions matching TRBD2. The V gene end was trimmed by 5 bases and the J gene end by 8 bases; junction bases not matched to a gene: 13. The CDR3 has 15 residues. Germline V lookup: CDR1 DFQATT, CDR2 SNEGSKA (reference sequence). CDR3: CSAFVAGGPSFTQYF. The CDR3 bases are TGCAGTGCTTTTGTAGCGGGGGGTCCGAGTTTTACGCAGTATTTT.

This clonotype appeared a few times. V is TRBV5-1 and J is TRBJ2-3; either TRBD1 or TRBD2 may supply D (5 bases each). This CDR3 has 16 residues. The germline V gene encodes CDR1 SGHRS and CDR2 YFSETQ. V gave up 7 bases and J gave up 1 base, with 19 bases separating them. The CDR3 sequence is CASRPQVGGGTDTQYF. CDR3 nucleotide sequence: TGCGCCAGCCGACCTCAAGTTGGGGGTGGCACAGATACGCAGTATTTT.